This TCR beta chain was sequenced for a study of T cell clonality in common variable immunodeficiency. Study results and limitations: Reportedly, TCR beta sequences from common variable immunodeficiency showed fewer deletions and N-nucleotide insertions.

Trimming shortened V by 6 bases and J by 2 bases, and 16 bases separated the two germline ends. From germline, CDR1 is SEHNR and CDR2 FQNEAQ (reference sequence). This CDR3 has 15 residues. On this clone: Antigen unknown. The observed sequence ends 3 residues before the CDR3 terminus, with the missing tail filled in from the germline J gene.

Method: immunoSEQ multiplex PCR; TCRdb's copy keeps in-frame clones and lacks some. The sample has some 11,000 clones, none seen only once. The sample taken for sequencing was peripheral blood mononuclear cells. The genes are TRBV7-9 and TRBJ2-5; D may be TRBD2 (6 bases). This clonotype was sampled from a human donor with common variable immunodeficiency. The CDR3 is CASSSGGRLQETQYF. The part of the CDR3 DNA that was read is TGTGCCAGCAGTTCCGGGGGAAGACTACAAGAGACC.